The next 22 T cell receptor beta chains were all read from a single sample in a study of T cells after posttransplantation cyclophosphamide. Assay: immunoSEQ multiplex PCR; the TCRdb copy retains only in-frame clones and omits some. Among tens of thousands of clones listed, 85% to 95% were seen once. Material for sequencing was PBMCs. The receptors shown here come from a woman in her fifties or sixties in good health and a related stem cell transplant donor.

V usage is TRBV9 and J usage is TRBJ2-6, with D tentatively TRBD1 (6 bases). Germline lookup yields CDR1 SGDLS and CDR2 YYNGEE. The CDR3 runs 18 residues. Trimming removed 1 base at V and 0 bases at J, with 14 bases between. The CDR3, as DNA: TGTGCCAGCAGCGTATCGCAGGGGCTCTTCTCTGGGGCCAACGTCCTGACTTTC. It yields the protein CASSVSQGLFSGANVLTF.

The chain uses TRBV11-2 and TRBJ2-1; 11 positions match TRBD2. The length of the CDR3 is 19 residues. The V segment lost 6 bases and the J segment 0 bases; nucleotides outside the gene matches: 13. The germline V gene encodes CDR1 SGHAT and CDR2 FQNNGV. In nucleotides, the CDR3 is TGTGCCAGCAGTTCAACCGGGACTAGCGGTAGTCTCTCCTACAATGAGCAGTTCTTC. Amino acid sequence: CASSSTGTSGSLSYNEQFF.

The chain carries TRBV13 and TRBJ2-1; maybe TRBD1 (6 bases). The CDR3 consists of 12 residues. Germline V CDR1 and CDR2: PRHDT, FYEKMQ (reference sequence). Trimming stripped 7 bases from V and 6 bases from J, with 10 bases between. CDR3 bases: TGTGCCAGCAATAGGGGGAGCAATGAGCAGTTCTTC. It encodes CASNRGSNEQFF.

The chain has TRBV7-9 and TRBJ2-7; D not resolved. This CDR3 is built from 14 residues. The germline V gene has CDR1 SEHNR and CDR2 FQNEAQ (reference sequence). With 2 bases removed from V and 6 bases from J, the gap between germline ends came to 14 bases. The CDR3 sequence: CASSLNSLGSEQYF. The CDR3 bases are TGTGCCAGCAGCTTAAACAGCTTGGGCAGCGAGCAGTACTTC.

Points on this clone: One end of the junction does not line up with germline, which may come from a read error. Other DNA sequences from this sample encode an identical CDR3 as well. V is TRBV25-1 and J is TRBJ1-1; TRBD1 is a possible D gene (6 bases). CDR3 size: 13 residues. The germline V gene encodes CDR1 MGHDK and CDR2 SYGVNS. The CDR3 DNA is TGTGCCAGCAGAGGACAGCTGAACACCGAAGCTTTCTTT. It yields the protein CASRGQLNTEAFF.

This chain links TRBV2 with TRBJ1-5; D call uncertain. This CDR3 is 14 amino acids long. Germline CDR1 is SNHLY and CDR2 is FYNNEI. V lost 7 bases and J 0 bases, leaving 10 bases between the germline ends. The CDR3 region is CASNGRNSNQPQHF. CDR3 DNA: TGTGCCAGCAACGGTCGTAATAGCAATCAGCCCCAGCATTTT.

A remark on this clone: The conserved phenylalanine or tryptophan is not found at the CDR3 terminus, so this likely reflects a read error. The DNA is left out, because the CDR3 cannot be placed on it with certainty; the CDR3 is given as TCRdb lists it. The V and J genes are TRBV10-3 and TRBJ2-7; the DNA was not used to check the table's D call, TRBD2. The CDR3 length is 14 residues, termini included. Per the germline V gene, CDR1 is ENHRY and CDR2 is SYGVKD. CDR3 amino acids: CAISEPEVASGSSY.

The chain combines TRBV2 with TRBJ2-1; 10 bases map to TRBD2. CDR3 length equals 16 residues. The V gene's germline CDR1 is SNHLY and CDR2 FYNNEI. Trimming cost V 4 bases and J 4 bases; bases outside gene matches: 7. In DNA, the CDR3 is TGTGCCAGCAGTGCCACTGGGACTAGCGTATACAATGAGCAGTTCTTC. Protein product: CASSATGTSVYNEQFF.

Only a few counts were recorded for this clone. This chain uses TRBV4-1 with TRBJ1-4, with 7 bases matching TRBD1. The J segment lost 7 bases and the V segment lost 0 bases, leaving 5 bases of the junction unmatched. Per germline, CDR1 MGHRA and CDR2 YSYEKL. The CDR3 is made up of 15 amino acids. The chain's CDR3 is CASSQDRDSSEKLFF. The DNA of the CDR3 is TGCGCCAGCAGCCAAGACCGGGACAGTTCTGAAAAACTGTTTTTT.

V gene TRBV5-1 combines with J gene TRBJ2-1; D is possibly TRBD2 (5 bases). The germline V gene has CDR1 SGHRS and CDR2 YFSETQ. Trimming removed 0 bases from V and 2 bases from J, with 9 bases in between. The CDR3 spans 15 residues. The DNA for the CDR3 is TGCGCCAGCAGCTTGGGGGGAGTGACCTACAATGAGCAGTTCTTC. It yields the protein CASSLGGVTYNEQFF.

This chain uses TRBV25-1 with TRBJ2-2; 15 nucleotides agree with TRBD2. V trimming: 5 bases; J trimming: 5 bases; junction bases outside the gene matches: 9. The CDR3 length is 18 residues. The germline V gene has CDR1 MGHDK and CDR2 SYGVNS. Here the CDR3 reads CASSPQGLAGGQTGELFF. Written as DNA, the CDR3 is TGTGCCAGCAGTCCCCAGGGACTAGCGGGAGGTCAGACCGGGGAGCTGTTTTTT. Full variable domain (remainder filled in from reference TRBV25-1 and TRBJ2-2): EADIYQTPRYLVIGTGKKITLECSQTMGHDKMYWYQQDPGMELHLIHYSYGVNSTEKGDLSSESTVSRIRTEHFPLTLESARPSHTSQYLCASSPQGLAGGQTGELFFGEGSRLTVL.

The CDR3 spells CASSLQGPNTEAFF. Written as DNA, the CDR3 is TGTGCCAGCAGCTTACAGGGTCCTAACACTGAAGCTTTCTTT. The chain joins TRBV7-8 to TRBJ1-1; possibly TRBD1 for D (5 bases). This CDR3 contains 14 residues. V was clipped by 2 bases and J by 2 bases, with 9 bases between them. CDR1 and CDR2 (germline): SGHVS, FQNEAQ.

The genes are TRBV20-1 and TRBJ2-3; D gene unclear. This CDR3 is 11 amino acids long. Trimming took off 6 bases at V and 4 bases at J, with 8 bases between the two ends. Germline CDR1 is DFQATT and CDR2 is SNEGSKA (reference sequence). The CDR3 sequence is CSAAAADTQYF. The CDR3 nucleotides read TGCAGTGCCGCCGCGGCAGATACGCAGTATTTT.

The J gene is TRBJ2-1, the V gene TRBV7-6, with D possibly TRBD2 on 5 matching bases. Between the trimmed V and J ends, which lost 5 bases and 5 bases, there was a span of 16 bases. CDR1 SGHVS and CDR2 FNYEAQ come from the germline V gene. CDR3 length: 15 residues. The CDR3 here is CASSLTWELDNEQFF. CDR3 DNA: TGTGCCAGCAGCCTGACGTGGGAGCTTGACAATGAGCAGTTCTTC. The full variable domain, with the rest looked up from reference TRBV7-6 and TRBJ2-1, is GAGVSQSPRYKVTKRGQDVALRCDPISGHVSLYWYRQALGQGPEFLTYFNYEAQQDKSGLPNDRFSAERPEGSISTLTIQRTEQRDSAMYRCASSLTWELDNEQFFGPGTRLTVL.

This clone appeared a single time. The CDR3 spells CASRSLAGQGLGEQYF. The CDR3 DNA follows: TGTGCCAGCAGAAGTTTAGCGGGACAGGGATTAGGCGAGCAGTACTTC. The rearrangement links TRBV28 to TRBJ2-7; D might be TRBD1 (9 bases). V was pared by 6 bases and J by 6 bases, with 24 bases between. CDR1 is MDHEN and CDR2 is SYDVKM in the germline V gene. The CDR3 totals 16 residues.

The chain's CDR3 is CASSLGGAGNTIYF. The CDR3 nucleotides are TGTGCCAGCAGTCTAGGGGGGGCTGGAAACACCATATATTTT. The genes are TRBV27 and TRBJ1-3, with D perhaps TRBD1 (6 bases). The CDR3 is made up of 14 amino acids. The germline gives CDR1 MNHEY, CDR2 SMNVEV (reference sequence). The V end was cut by 5 bases, the J end by 2 bases, with 10 bases between.

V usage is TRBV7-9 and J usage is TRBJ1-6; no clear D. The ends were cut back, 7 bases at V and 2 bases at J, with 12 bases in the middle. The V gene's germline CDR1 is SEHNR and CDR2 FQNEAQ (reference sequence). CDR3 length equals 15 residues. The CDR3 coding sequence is TGTGCCAGCACCCCGGCGGAGGCCTATAATTCACCCCTCCACTTT. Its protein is CASTPAEAYNSPLHF.

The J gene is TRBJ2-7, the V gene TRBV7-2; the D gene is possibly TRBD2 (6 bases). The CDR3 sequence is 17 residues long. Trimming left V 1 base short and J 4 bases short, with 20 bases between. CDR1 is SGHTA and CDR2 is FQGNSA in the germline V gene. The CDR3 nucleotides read TGTGCCAGCAGCTTAGGGGGTGTTGGCGGGGCGACGTACGAGCAGTACTTC. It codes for CASSLGGVGGATYEQYF.

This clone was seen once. Here the CDR3 DNA reads TGTGCCAGCAGCGTAGGCGGGAGCTCCTACGAGCAGTACTTC. Protein sequence: CASSVGGSSYEQYF. The rearrangement links TRBV9 to TRBJ2-7; 7 bases align to TRBD2. Germline trimming cut 0 bases from V and 0 bases from J; bases unmatched to any gene: 0. The length of the CDR3 is 14 residues. The germline CDR1 and CDR2 sequences are SGDLS and YYNGEE. Variable domain in full (rest from reference TRBV9 and TRBJ2-7): DSGVTQTPKHLITATGQRVTLRCSPRSGDLSVYWYQQSLDQGLQFLIQYYNGEERAKGNILERFSAQQFPDLHSELNLSSLELGDSALYFCASSVGGSSYEQYFGPGTRLTVT.

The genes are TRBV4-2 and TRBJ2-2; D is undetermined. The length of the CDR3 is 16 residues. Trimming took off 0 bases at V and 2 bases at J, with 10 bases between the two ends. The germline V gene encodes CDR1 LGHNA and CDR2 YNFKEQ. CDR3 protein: CASSQEATGNTGELFF. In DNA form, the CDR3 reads TGTGCCAGCAGCCAAGAAGCAACGGGTAACACCGGGGAGCTGTTTTTT.

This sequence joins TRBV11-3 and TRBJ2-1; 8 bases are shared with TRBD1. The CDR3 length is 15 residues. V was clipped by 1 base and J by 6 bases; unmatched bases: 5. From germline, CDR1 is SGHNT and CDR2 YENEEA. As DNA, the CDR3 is TGTGCCAGCAGCTTAGGACAGGGGTCCCCCAATGAGCAGTTCTTC. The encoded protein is CASSLGQGSPNEQFF.

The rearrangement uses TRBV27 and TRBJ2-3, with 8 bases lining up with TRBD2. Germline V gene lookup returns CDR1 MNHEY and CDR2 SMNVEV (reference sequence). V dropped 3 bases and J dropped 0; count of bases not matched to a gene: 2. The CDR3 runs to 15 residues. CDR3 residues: CASSLRGVSTDTQYF. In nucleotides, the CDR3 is TGTGCCAGCAGTTTGCGGGGGGTCAGCACAGATACGCAGTATTTT.